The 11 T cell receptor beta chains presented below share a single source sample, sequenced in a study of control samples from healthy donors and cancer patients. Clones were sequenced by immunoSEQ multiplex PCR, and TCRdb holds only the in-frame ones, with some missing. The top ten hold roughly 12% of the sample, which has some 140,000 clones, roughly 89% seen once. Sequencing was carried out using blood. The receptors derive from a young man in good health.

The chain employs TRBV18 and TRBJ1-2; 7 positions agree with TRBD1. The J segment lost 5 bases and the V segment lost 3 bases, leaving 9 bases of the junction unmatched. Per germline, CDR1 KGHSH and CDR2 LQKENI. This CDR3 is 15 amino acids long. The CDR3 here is CASSPTGFDAYGYTF. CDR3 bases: TGTGCCAGCTCACCGACAGGGTTTGACGCATATGGCTACACCTTC.

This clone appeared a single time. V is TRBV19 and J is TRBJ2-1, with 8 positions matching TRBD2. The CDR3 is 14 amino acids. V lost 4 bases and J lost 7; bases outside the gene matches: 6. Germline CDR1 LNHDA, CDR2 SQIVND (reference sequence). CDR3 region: CASSSPQRGNEQFF. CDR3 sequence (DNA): TGTGCCAGTAGTAGTCCCCAGCGGGGGAATGAGCAGTTCTTC. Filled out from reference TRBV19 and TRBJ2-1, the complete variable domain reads DGGITQSPKYLFRKEGQNVTLSCEQNLNHDAMYWYRQDPGQGLRLIYYSQIVNDFQKGDIAEGYSVSREKKESFPLTVTSAQKNPTAFYLCASSSPQRGNEQFFGPGTRLTVL.

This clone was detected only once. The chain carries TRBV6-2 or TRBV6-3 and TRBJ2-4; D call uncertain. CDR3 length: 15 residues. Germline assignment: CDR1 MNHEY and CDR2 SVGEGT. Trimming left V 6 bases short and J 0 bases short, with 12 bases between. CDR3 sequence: CASRPTLLAKNIQYF. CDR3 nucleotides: TGTGCCAGCAGGCCTACTTTACTAGCCAAAAACATTCAGTACTTC.

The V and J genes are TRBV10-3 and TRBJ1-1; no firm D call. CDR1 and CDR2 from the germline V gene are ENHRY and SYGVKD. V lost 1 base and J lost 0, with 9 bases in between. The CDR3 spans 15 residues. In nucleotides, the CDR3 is TGTGCCATCAGTGAGTACTCGGGGATGAACACTGAAGCTTTCTTT. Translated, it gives CAISEYSGMNTEAFF.

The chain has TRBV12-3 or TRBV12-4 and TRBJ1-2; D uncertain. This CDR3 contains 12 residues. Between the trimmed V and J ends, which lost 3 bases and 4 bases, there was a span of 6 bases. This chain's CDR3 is CASSFSGYGYTF. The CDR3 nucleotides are TGTGCCAGCAGTTTTTCGGGCTATGGCTACACCTTC.

The CDR3 spells CASSENVAKGEGTEAFF. The DNA of the CDR3 is TGTGCCAGCAGTGAAAACGTCGCAAAGGGAGAAGGCACTGAAGCTTTCTTT. The J gene is TRBJ1-1, the V gene TRBV25-1, with D unclear. V lost 2 bases and J 4 bases, leaving 20 bases between the germline ends. Germline V CDR1 and CDR2: MGHDK, SYGVNS. This CDR3 is built from 17 residues.

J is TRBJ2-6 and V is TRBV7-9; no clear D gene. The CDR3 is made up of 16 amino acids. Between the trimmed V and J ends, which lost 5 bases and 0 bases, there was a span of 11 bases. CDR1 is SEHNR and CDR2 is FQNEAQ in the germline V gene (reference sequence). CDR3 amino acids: CASSPTTNSGANVLTF. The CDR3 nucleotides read TGTGCCAGCAGCCCAACAACTAACTCTGGGGCCAACGTCCTGACTTTC. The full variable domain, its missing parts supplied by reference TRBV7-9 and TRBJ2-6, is DTGVSQNPRHKITKRGQNVTFRCDPISEHNRLYWYRQTLGQGPEFLTYFQNEAQLEKSRLLSDRFSAERPKGSFSTLEIQRTEQGDSAMYLCASSPTTNSGANVLTFGAGSRLTVL.

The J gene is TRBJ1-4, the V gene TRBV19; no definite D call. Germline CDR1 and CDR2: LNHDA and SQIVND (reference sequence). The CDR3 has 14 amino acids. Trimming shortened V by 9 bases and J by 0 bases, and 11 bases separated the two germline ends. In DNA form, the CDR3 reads TGTGCCAGCCATGACATCGCAACTAATGAAAAACTGTTTTTT. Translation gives CASHDIATNEKLFF. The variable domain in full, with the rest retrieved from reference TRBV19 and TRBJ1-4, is DGGITQSPKYLFRKEGQNVTLSCEQNLNHDAMYWYRQDPGQGLRLIYYSQIVNDFQKGDIAEGYSVSREKKESFPLTVTSAQKNPTAFYLCASHDIATNEKLFFGSGTQLSVL.

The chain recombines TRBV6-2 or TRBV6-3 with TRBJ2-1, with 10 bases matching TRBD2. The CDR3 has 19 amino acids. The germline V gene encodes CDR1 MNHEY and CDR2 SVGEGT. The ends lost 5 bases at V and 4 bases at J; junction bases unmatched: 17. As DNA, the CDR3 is TGTGCCAGCAGTATCCGGGACATGGCTAGCGGGGGTTTATACAATGAGCAGTTCTTC. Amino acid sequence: CASSIRDMASGGLYNEQFF.

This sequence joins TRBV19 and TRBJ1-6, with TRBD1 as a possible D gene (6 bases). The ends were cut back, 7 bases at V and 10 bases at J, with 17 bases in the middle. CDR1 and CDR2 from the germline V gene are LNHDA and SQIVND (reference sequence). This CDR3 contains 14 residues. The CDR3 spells CASMVTGTRSPLHF. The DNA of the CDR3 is TGTGCCAGTATGGTCACAGGGACACGATCACCCCTCCACTTT.

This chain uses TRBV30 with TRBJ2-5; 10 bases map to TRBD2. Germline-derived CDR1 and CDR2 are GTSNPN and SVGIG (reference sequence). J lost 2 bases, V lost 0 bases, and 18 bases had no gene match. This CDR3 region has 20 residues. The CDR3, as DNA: TGTGCCTGGAGTGTTCCTCAGAAGCCCTGGACTAGCGGAAAACAAGAGACCCAGTACTTC. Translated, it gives CAWSVPQKPWTSGKQETQYF.